This passage covers 27 T cell receptor beta chains from one sample sequenced in a study of radiotherapy plus CTLA-4 blockade in lung cancer. Repertoires were generated with immunoSEQ multiplex PCR, while TCRdb's copy carries only in-frame clones and drops some. This sample has 45,000 to 60,000 clones, with more than 75% found just once. Sequencing was performed on peripheral blood, taken from a patient treated with radiotherapy plus ipilimumab. These receptors were taken from a human donor with non-small cell lung cancer who had a complete response to radiotherapy plus ipilimumab.

This clone was seen a few times. The CDR3 DNA follows: TGTGCCTGGAGTCAAAGAGGTACCGGCACCATATATTTT. This gives the protein CAWSQRGTGTIYF. V usage is TRBV30 and J usage is TRBJ1-3; D is unclear. The CDR3 spans 13 residues. Germline V gene lookup returns CDR1 GTSNPN and CDR2 SVGIG (reference sequence). Trimming left V 2 bases short and J 9 bases short, with 14 bases between.

The chain links TRBV27 to TRBJ2-1, with 11 nucleotides matching TRBD1. In germline, CDR1 is MNHEY, CDR2 SMNVEV (reference sequence). The ends lost 5 bases at V and 8 bases at J; junction bases unmatched: 5. The CDR3 is 14 amino acids. CDR3 nucleotide sequence: TGTGCCAGCAGTCCAGGGACAGGGGGTCATGAGCAGTTCTTC. This sequence encodes CASSPGTGGHEQFF.

This rearrangement joins TRBV25-1 to TRBJ1-1; TRBD1 might be the D (5 bases). Trimming took 6 bases from V and 6 from J, leaving 14 bases between them. Germline CDR1 and CDR2: MGHDK and SYGVNS. CDR3 size: 13 residues. The CDR3 DNA sequence: TGTGCCAGCAGCCTAACGGGGGGGGCTGAAGCTTTCTTT. Translated, it gives CASSLTGGAEAFF.

This clone showed up just a few times. The chain uses TRBV4-3 and TRBJ1-5; D uncertain. Trimming took 0 bases from V and 7 from J, leaving 16 bases between them. Looked up from germline, CDR1 is LGHNA and CDR2 is YSLEER. The CDR3 loop spans 16 amino acids. CDR3 region: CASSQEAAGVGQPQHF. In nucleotides, the CDR3 is TGCGCCAGCAGCCAAGAAGCGGCCGGCGTCGGCCAGCCCCAGCATTTT.

The rearrangement joins TRBV11-3 to TRBJ1-1, with TRBD1 matching 10 bases. This CDR3 region has 15 residues. The germline CDR1 and CDR2 sequences are SGHNT and YENEEA. Trimming cost V 5 bases and J 9 bases; bases outside gene matches: 12. Written as DNA, the CDR3 is TGTGCCAGCAGCCTAGGCCGGGACAGGGGTAAGCAAGCTTTCTTT. Its protein product is CASSLGRDRGKQAFF. The whole variable domain, filled in from reference TRBV11-3 and TRBJ1-1, reads EAGVVQSPRYKIIEKKQPVAFWCNPISGHNTLYWYLQNLGQGPELLIRYENEEAVDDSQLPKDRFSAERLKGVDSTLKIQPAELGDSAVYLCASSLGRDRGKQAFFGQGTRLTVV.

The chain combines TRBV5-1 with TRBJ2-3; 8 bases are a match to TRBD2. Germline V lookup: CDR1 SGHRS, CDR2 YFSETQ. V trimming: 0 bases; J trimming: 1 base; junction bases outside the gene matches: 7. The CDR3 contains 17 residues. This CDR3 reads CASSLVMGREGTDTQYF. For the CDR3, the DNA is TGCGCCAGCAGCTTGGTAATGGGGCGGGAGGGCACAGATACGCAGTATTTT.

The chain joins TRBV29-1 to TRBJ1-2; D perhaps matches TRBD1 (5 bases). This CDR3 is 15 amino acids long. The ends were cut back, 6 bases at V and 8 bases at J, with 25 bases in the middle. Germline CDR1 reads SQVTM; CDR2 reads ANQGSEA. CDR3 protein: CSVTVQLGGVGGYTF. DNA for the CDR3: TGCAGCGTAACGGTACAGCTGGGGGGGGTAGGCGGCTACACCTTC. Using reference TRBV29-1 and TRBJ1-2 for the parts outside the CDR3, the full variable domain is SAVISQKPSRDICQRGTSLTIQCQVDSQVTMMFWYRQQPGQSLTLIATANQGSEATYESGFVIDKFPISRPNLTFSTLTVSNMSPEDSSIYLCSVTVQLGGVGGYTFGSGTRLTVV.

The genes are TRBV7-6 and TRBJ2-5; TRBD2 aligns across 9 bases. The CDR3 is made up of 17 amino acids. The V gene's germline CDR1 is SGHVS and CDR2 FNYEAQ. The V and J ends lost 1 base and 5 bases, in that order; junction bases with no gene match: 11. The CDR3 protein is CASSLEAGAGGRETQYF. DNA of the CDR3: TGTGCCAGCAGCTTAGAGGCGGGCGCGGGGGGGCGGGAGACCCAGTACTTC.

The V gene is TRBV5-4, the J gene TRBJ1-2; D not certain. Germline values: CDR1 SGHNT, CDR2 YYREEE (reference sequence). CDR3 length: 16 residues. V was trimmed by 4 bases and J by 2 bases, leaving 18 bases between them. The CDR3 DNA follows: TGTGCCAGCAGCCCGAACATTGGGTCGGGAAACTATGGCTACACCTTC. This encodes CASSPNIGSGNYGYTF.

V is TRBV7-6 and J is TRBJ2-1, with D maybe TRBD1 (6 bases). Germline V gives CDR1 SGHVS, CDR2 FNYEAQ. CDR3 size: 13 residues. Between the trimmed V and J ends, which lost 4 bases and 7 bases, there was a span of 11 bases. The CDR3 DNA reads TGTGCCAGCAGCTACAGCCAGGGGAATGAGCAGTTCTTC. Protein: CASSYSQGNEQFF.

The chain is built from TRBV20-1 and TRBJ1-2; D remains unclear. This CDR3 has 11 amino acids. The V and J ends lost 3 bases and 8 bases respectively, with 10 bases between them. In germline, CDR1 is DFQATT, CDR2 SNEGSKA (reference sequence). Here the CDR3 DNA reads TGCAGTGCTAGTCATGGTAGCGGCTACACCTTC. Encoded protein: CSASHGSGYTF.

V usage is TRBV4-1 and J usage is TRBJ2-7; the match to TRBD1 covers 7 bases. There are 15 residues in the CDR3. Per the germline V gene, CDR1 is MGHRA and CDR2 is YSYEKL. J lost 6 bases, V lost 4 bases, and 12 bases had no gene match. Here the CDR3 DNA reads TGCGCCAGCAGCCTAGACAGGGTCGCTGGGTTCGAGCAGTACTTC. Amino acid sequence: CASSLDRVAGFEQYF.

The chain is built from TRBV7-8 and TRBJ2-3; 10 bases are shared with TRBD1. Germline V gives CDR1 SGHVS, CDR2 FQNEAQ. CDR3 length equals 17 residues. Losses at the gene ends were 5 bases for V and 1 base for J; bases not matched to a gene: 9. The CDR3 DNA reads TGTGCCAGCAGCCGTAATCGACAGGGGGCGGGCACAGATACGCAGTATTTT. Its translation is CASSRNRQGAGTDTQYF.

This clone was observed a few times. The chain couples TRBV4-1 to TRBJ1-4; TRBD1 matches at 12 bases. CDR3 length: 15 residues. With V trimmed by 4 bases and J by 8 bases, 5 bases remained unmatched. Germline V gene sequence: CDR1 MGHRA, CDR2 YSYEKL. The DNA for the CDR3 is TGCGCCAGCAGCCGGGACAGGGGGCGAGGGGAAAAACTGTTTTTT. Its translation is CASSRDRGRGEKLFF.

The rearrangement joins TRBV2 to TRBJ1-1; D perhaps matches TRBD1 (5 bases). The CDR3 has 15 amino acids. Germline CDR1 reads SNHLY; CDR2 reads FYNNEI. Trimming left V 2 bases short and J 0 bases short, with 10 bases between. The CDR3 DNA sequence: TGTGCCAGCAGTGAAACAGGAGATTTGAACACTGAAGCTTTCTTT. It codes for CASSETGDLNTEAFF.

Turning to this clone: Different DNA sequences within this sample yield the same CDR3. This chain connects TRBV5-1 to TRBJ2-1; 8 positions match TRBD2. The CDR3 totals 15 residues. Germline trimming cut 0 bases from V and 3 bases from J; bases unmatched to any gene: 2. CDR1 and CDR2 from the germline V gene are SGHRS and YFSETQ. The CDR3 nucleotides read TGCGCCAGCAGCTTGGGACTAGCGAGCTACAATGAGCAGTTCTTC. Protein: CASSLGLASYNEQFF.

This clone was found a few times. The CDR3 nucleotides are TGTGCCATCAGTGAGTCCCGGACAGGGGAGAATGAGCAGTTCTTC. Its protein is CAISESRTGENEQFF. The V and J genes are TRBV10-3 and TRBJ2-1; 9 positions match TRBD1. Unmatched junction bases numbered 4, after V lost 0 bases and J lost 7 bases. Germline CDR1 reads ENHRY; CDR2 reads SYGVKD. This CDR3 is 15 amino acids long.

The sample holds a few counts of this clone. The gene calls are TRBV30 and TRBJ2-1, with 10 positions matching TRBD2. Trimming removed 0 bases from V and 1 base from J; junction bases left unmatched: 3. CDR3 length: 16 residues. The germline V gene has CDR1 GTSNPN and CDR2 SVGIG (reference sequence). Here the CDR3 DNA reads TGTGCCTGGAGTGTAGCGGGAGGGGCATCCTACAATGAGCAGTTCTTC. Protein product: CAWSVAGGASYNEQFF.

This clone is a singleton in its sample. The CDR3 sequence is CASSPPVVGTQYF. The DNA of the CDR3 is TGTGCCAGCAGCCCACCCGTAGTGGGCACGCAGTATTTT. The chain couples TRBV7-2 to TRBJ2-3; D uncertain. V dropped 5 bases and J dropped 9 bases, with 15 bases sitting between them. This CDR3 is built from 13 residues. CDR1 and CDR2 from the germline V gene are SGHTA and FQGNSA.

The rearrangement joins TRBV9 to TRBJ2-1, with 13 bases matching TRBD2. Germline lookup yields CDR1 SGDLS and CDR2 YYNGEE. Trimming cost V 0 bases and J 16 bases; bases outside gene matches: 7. The CDR3 is made up of 14 amino acids. The CDR3 DNA reads TGTGCCAGCAGCGTAGGACTAGCGGGGGGCCCTGGATTCTTC. Encoded protein: CASSVGLAGGPGFF.

CDR3 sequence (DNA): TGTGCCAGCAGTTACTACGACAGTAAAAATGAGCAGTTCTTC. Protein: CASSYYDSKNEQFF. This chain links TRBV6-5 with TRBJ2-1; weak D call: TRBD1 (5 bases). The CDR3 extends over 14 amino acids. With 1 base removed from V and 7 bases from J, the gap between germline ends came to 11 bases. Germline assignment: CDR1 MNHEY and CDR2 SVGAGI.

The chain's CDR3 is CAISESSGRETQYF. The CDR3, as DNA: TGTGCCATCAGTGAGTCTTCAGGGAGGGAGACCCAGTACTTC. The J gene is TRBJ2-5, the V gene TRBV10-3, with TRBD2 as a possible D gene (6 bases). This CDR3 spans 14 amino acids. Per the germline V gene, CDR1 is ENHRY and CDR2 is SYGVKD. Deletions cut 0 bases from V and 5 bases from J, with 10 bases between.

V and J are TRBV18 and TRBJ1-1; no firm D call. The CDR3 is 15 residues long. V was clipped by 2 bases and J by 1 base, with 11 bases between them. Per germline, CDR1 KGHSH and CDR2 LQKENI. This chain's CDR3 is CASSPASQRNTEAFF. In DNA, the CDR3 is TGTGCCAGCTCACCAGCATCACAGAGGAACACTGAAGCTTTCTTT.

This rearrangement joins TRBV19 to TRBJ2-1, with D perhaps matching TRBD1 (5 bases). The germline V gene encodes CDR1 LNHDA and CDR2 SQIVND (reference sequence). The CDR3 loop spans 14 amino acids. Deletions cut 4 bases from V and 6 bases from J, with 13 bases between. CDR3 DNA sequence: TGTGCCAGTAGTAAGACAGTGTCGGGCAATGAGCAGTTCTTC. Translating it yields CASSKTVSGNEQFF.

This clone was detected only a few times. V is TRBV21-1 and J is TRBJ1-5; the D call of TRBD1 is as the table states it, not checked on the DNA. TRBV21-1 is labeled a pseudogene. The CDR3 consists of 13 residues. In DNA, the CDR3 is TGTGCCAGCATTGCAGGGGATTTTCAGCCCCAGCATTTT. It codes for CASIAGDFQPQHF.

Of note for this clone: In the same sample, other DNA sequences code for this CDR3. The chain carries TRBV5-1 and TRBJ2-2; TRBD1 agrees at 7 bases. Germline lookup yields CDR1 SGHRS and CDR2 YFSETQ. The CDR3 extends over 15 amino acids. Trimming removed 0 bases from V and 1 base from J; junction bases left unmatched: 0. The CDR3 region is CASSLGDRNTGELFF. CDR3 nucleotides: TGCGCCAGCAGCTTGGGGGACAGGAACACCGGGGAGCTGTTTTTT.

The J gene is TRBJ1-2, the V gene TRBV4-3; 7 nucleotides match TRBD1. From germline, CDR1 is LGHNA and CDR2 YSLEER. The CDR3 is 15 residues long. V gave up 0 bases and J gave up 6 bases; unmatched junction bases: 7. The CDR3 reads CASSQDADRANGYTF. CDR3 bases: TGCGCCAGCAGCCAAGATGCCGACAGGGCAAATGGCTACACCTTC.